The T cell receptor beta chain under discussion was sequenced for a study of long-term antiretroviral therapy in people with HIV (dated by TCRdb to 2021 to 2024). About the study as a whole: Collection of the earliest samples took place about a decade ahead of the 2015 WHO recommendation for immediate ART, at a time when ART was typically delayed until CD4 counts fell. No cross-contamination during QIAcube processing was shown when test extractions of a monoclonal T-cell line were performed alongside fewer than 40 polyclonal samples. Whether ART initiation and durable HIV suppression were associated with changes in peripheral blood TRB repertoire composition and diversity was tested in a retrospective serial study. About 40% of the 30 participants with HIV were female. The cohort contributed about 180 cryopreserved PBMC samples from 30 adults with confirmed HIV infection, collected serially over a mean of approximately 6 years (range 1-12).

To be included, a participant needed at least one PBMC sample from before ART initiation plus at least two post-ART samples. All participants with HIV were treated in the United States of America. Before DNA extraction, cryopreserved samples of roughly 0.9-10 million PBMC were thawed and then washed. At the time of the earliest PBMC sample for each participant with HIV, ages ranged from about 23 to 60 years. PBMC samples were contributed by each participant from 1-4 timepoints before ART initiation and 2-8 timepoints after ART initiation, with a median of 7 samples. For every participant, serial HIV viral load, CD4+ T-cell count, ART history and demographic data were obtained. Genomic DNA was extracted from unsorted PBMC with a Qiagen kit on a QIAcube, with processing performed in batches of 12 samples. On the study overall, not on this receptor specifically: At every time point, the repertoire was dominated by expanded TRB clones first identified before ART initiation, although this dominance fluctuated and, in many PLHIV, declined after ART. Compared with controls, HIV repertoires had narrower CDR3 length ranges, and the network structure pointed to an antigen-experienced repertoire that shifted only slightly toward naive after ART. Because pre-ART samples had limited cell numbers, profiling was done on unsorted PBMC rather than on sorted CD4+ and CD8+ T cells. Inferences about post-ART repertoire changes are limited because no data were available on ART adherence, viral resistance or therapy changes. The samples span the years 2004 to 2017, and the ART regimens used at that time may not be as effective as current regimens. Limited PBMC availability meant only the TCR beta chain was sequenced, without alpha chain pairing. ART initiation was associated with a significant increase in TRB diversity, but diversity stayed significantly below transplant donor controls even after long-term ART.

The immunoSEQ hsTCRB v3.0 assay was used at survey level resolution to sequence the TRB variable region. The target sequencing depth for TRB was roughly 40,000-55,000 T-cell genomes per sample. Pooled TRB libraries were sequenced on an Illumina MiSeq with a v3 150-cycle kit. The paper's data handling went like this. Repertoire analysis was performed in R inside a reproducible Nextflow workflow that covered QC, data transformation and analysis. Custom analyses were implemented in LymphoSeq2, an R package for AIRR-Seq data exploration. A handful of samples that produced fewer than 5000 total TRB sequences were removed, so approximately 190 HIV repertoires were analyzed. Among the 170 to 200 retained HIV repertoires, 55 to 60 were collected before ART initiation and 120 to 140 were collected after ART initiation. Repertoires were downsampled to 5000 TRB nucleotide sequences, and summary statistics were averaged over 100 downsampling iterations. TRB sequences were retained for analysis only if CDR3 regions of at least seven amino acids were present. Diversity was assessed using a clonality score derived from Shannon entropy and using the Gini coefficient. In repertoire networks, the top 5000 CDR3 amino acid sequences were linked whenever an edit distance of one separated two sequences. For TRB CDR3 amino acid sequences, GLIPH2 was used to predict antigen specificity groups and MHC restriction. To flag known CMV, EBV, HIV or tissue antigen associations, CDR3 amino acid sequences were matched against VDJdb and McPAS-TCR. Pre-ART, post-ART and control groups were compared with Wilcoxon signed-rank tests and Holm-Bonferroni correction. TCRdb took over this immuneACCESS table, retaining in-frame rearrangements with V and J assigned. Such tables are incomplete; in checked studies, under half of the missing clones stem from an unresolved V gene, and the remainder is unexplained. The V and J calls and clone size come from that table; D and trimming were worked out from the DNA. Counted in this sample were 30,000 to 40,000 clones; over 75% of them appeared once. The top ten clones comprise around 5% of the sample.

Worth noting for this clone: No cognate antigen has been identified for it. Base qualities are missing; no much larger clone stands one base away.

The germline V gene provides CDR1 SGHDT and CDR2 YYEEEE. V lost 4 bases and J lost 7 bases, and the count of bases not matched to a germline gene is 12. Its CDR3 holds 16 amino acids, cysteine through phenylalanine. Just the 48-base CDR3 DNA is kept, in frame starting at base 1. The clonotype comes from a man between 18 and 35 years old with HIV. The sample was unsorted PBMCs, taken 1.5 years after starting antiretroviral therapy. This sequence uses TRBV5-6 and TRBJ1-4, and 8 junctional nucleotides match TRBD1. This receptor carries the CDR3 CASSRMDRVLSEKLFF. Here is the DNA: TGTGCCAGCAGCCGGATGGACAGGGTTTTATCTGAAAAACTGTTTTTT.